This passage covers 13 T cell receptor beta chains from one sample sequenced in a study of T-cell reconstitution after alpha-beta-depleted transplantation in children. Unique molecular identifiers were built into the TCRbeta library. From the PCR reads, TCRdb called clonotypes with MiXCR, one entry per CDR3 protein. The sample records some 300,000 distinct CDR3 sequences, about a tenth being singletons. Material: PBMCs from the stem cell graft donor, obtained from the stem cell graft. The receptor set was obtained from a human donor who donated a stem cell graft to a child with acute lymphoblastic leukemia.

This clonotype was detected only a few times. The CDR3: CASSLWLAGNLLSYEQYF. In nucleotides, the CDR3 is TGTGCCAGCAGTTTATGGTTAGCGGGAAACCTCCTCTCCTACGAGCAGTACTTC. The V gene is TRBV28, the J gene TRBJ2-7; 8 bases match TRBD2. V gave up 0 bases and J gave up 0 bases; unmatched junction bases: 10. This CDR3 is built from 18 residues. Germline V gives CDR1 MDHEN, CDR2 SYDVKM.

There are a few counts of this clonotype. This chain connects TRBV2 to TRBJ2-5, with 8 bases lining up with TRBD2. The V gene end was trimmed by 7 bases and the J gene end by 2 bases; junction bases not matched to a gene: 6. The CDR3 runs to 14 residues. Looked up from germline, CDR1 is SNHLY and CDR2 is FYNNEI. The DNA for the CDR3 is TGTGCCAGCAATCGGGAGGGGGGGCAAGAGACCCAGTACTTC. This gives the protein CASNREGGQETQYF.

This clonotype has just a few counts. V is TRBV4-2 and J is TRBJ2-1; 9 nucleotides match TRBD2. There are 17 residues in the CDR3. Losses at the gene ends were 0 bases for V and 5 bases for J; bases not matched to a gene: 8. Germline CDR1 is LGHNA and CDR2 is YNFKEQ. CDR3 sequence reads: CASSQDSTSGKDNEQFF. The CDR3, as DNA: TGTGCCAGCAGCCAAGATTCGACTAGCGGAAAAGACAATGAGCAGTTCTTC.

This clonotype was seen a few times. The chain combines TRBV5-6 with TRBJ2-3; D is uncertain. Per germline, CDR1 SGHDT and CDR2 YYEEEE. The CDR3 runs to 15 residues. Trimming removed 1 base from V and 3 bases from J, with 12 bases in between. As DNA, the CDR3 is TGTGCCAGCAGCTTGTCTCCGGCCGCGACAGATACGCAGTATTTT. It is translated as CASSLSPAATDTQYF.

This clonotype has more than one count but fewer than ten. J is TRBJ1-1 and V is TRBV24-1; TRBD1 might be the D (5 bases). The CDR3 is made up of 13 amino acids. The germline V and J ends were trimmed by 9 bases and 0 bases, with 10 bases remaining between them. Germline V gene sequence: CDR1 KGHDR, CDR2 SFDVKD. The CDR3 DNA sequence: TGTGCCACCTGGGACGGTGTGAACACTGAAGCTTTCTTT. Translation: CATWDGVNTEAFF.

This clonotype appeared a few times. The chain has TRBV20-1 and TRBJ2-1, with 7 bases lining up with TRBD2. The V gene's germline CDR1 is DFQATT and CDR2 SNEGSKA (reference sequence). The CDR3 runs to 17 residues. The ends lost 0 bases at V and 4 bases at J; junction bases unmatched: 12. CDR3: CSAREEGFTSAYNEQFF. The CDR3 DNA follows: TGCAGTGCTAGAGAGGAAGGGTTTACTAGCGCATACAATGAGCAGTTCTTC.

This clonotype has more than one count but fewer than ten. The gene calls are TRBV27 and TRBJ2-1, with D maybe TRBD2 (5 bases). The germline CDR1 and CDR2 sequences are MNHEY and SMNVEV (reference sequence). Trimming cost V 3 bases and J 9 bases, with 12 bases left between them. This CDR3 comprises 13 residues. CDR3 nucleotide sequence: TGTGCCAGCAGTTTCTCCAGCGGCAGTGAGCAGTTCTTC. As protein: CASSFSSGSEQFF.

This clonotype was counted a few times. The chain uses TRBV12-3 or TRBV12-4 and TRBJ1-5, with TRBD1 matching 8 bases. The V and J ends lost 3 bases and 4 bases, in that order; junction bases with no gene match: 2. The CDR3 length is 14 residues. CDR3 sequence reads: CASSFRTGNQPQHF. The CDR3 coding sequence is TGTGCCAGCAGTTTTAGGACAGGGAATCAGCCCCAGCATTTT.

The chain recombines TRBV4-1 with TRBJ2-1; D not resolved. V lost 3 bases and J lost 10, with 19 bases in between. This CDR3 contains 15 residues. Germline values: CDR1 MGHRA, CDR2 YSYEKL. CDR3 DNA sequence: TGCGCCAGCAGCCAGGACCCCGGAGAGGCCCGGGAGCAGTTCTTC. As protein: CASSQDPGEAREQFF.

As concerns this clonotype: The junction does not match germline at one end; this may be a read error. The CDR3 loop reads CAISFRRTGRGNQPQHF. CDR3 coding DNA: TGTGCCATCAGCTTCCGACGGACAGGGAGGGGCAATCAGCCCCAGCATTTT. The chain is built from TRBV5-6 and TRBJ1-5; 8 nucleotides match TRBD1. This CDR3 is built from 17 residues. Germline V CDR1 and CDR2: SGHDT, YYEEEE.

In its sample, this clonotype was seen many times. This chain links TRBV6-2 or TRBV6-3 with TRBJ2-3; maybe TRBD2 (6 bases). V was clipped by 0 bases and J by 0 bases, with 7 bases between them. The V gene's germline CDR1 is MNHEY and CDR2 SVGEGT. The CDR3 runs 15 residues. CDR3 sequence (DNA): TGTGCCAGCAGTTACTCGGCGGGAAGCACAGATACGCAGTATTTT. This codes for CASSYSAGSTDTQYF.

The V and J genes are TRBV5-1 and TRBJ2-1; no clear D gene. Germline V gene sequence: CDR1 SGHRS, CDR2 YFSETQ. Trimming took off 0 bases at V and 0 bases at J, with 13 bases between the two ends. CDR3 size: 17 residues. The CDR3 DNA follows: TGCGCCAGCAGCTTGGGATTTCGACGGATCTCCTACAATGAGCAGTTCTTC. As protein: CASSLGFRRISYNEQFF.

The J gene is TRBJ2-7, the V gene TRBV7-9; TRBD2 matches 12 bases. The CDR3 extends over 15 amino acids. Germline V gene data show CDR1 as SEHNR and CDR2 as FQNEAQ (reference sequence). The J segment lost 4 bases and the V segment lost 4 bases, leaving 5 bases of the junction unmatched. The CDR3 nucleotides are TGTGCCAGCAGCTCCACTAGCGGGAGGCTTTACGAGCAGTACTTC. Its protein product is CASSSTSGRLYEQYF.